This TCR beta chain was obtained from a study of blood T cell repertoires in COVID-19. On the study more broadly: Samples taken during acute and convalescent COVID-19 were collected in the United States, Italy and Spain. The cDNA or gDNA used as material had been derived from T cells, B-cell-depleted T cells, or PBMCs.

The CDR3 totals 17 residues. The V gene end was trimmed by 3 bases and the J gene end by 3 bases; junction bases not matched to a gene: 8. CDR1 and CDR2 from the germline V gene are MNHEY and SMNVEV (reference sequence). Original methodology: Amplifying reference gene primers gave estimates of nucleated cell counts. Assay used: immunoSEQ multiplex PCR; TCRdb lists only in-frame clones, some missing. V, J and clone size reflect that table, while D and trimming were determined from the DNA. This sample has around 100,000 clones, with roughly 80% found just once. This sequence joins TRBV27 and TRBJ2-2, with 9 bases matching TRBD2. What was sequenced was peripheral blood. This receptor was taken from a human donor in a cohort sampled during active COVID-19. In DNA form, the CDR3 reads TGTGCCAGCAGTTTCTACAAGACTAGCGGATACACCGGGGAGCTGTTTTTT. The encoded protein is CASSFYKTSGYTGELFF.